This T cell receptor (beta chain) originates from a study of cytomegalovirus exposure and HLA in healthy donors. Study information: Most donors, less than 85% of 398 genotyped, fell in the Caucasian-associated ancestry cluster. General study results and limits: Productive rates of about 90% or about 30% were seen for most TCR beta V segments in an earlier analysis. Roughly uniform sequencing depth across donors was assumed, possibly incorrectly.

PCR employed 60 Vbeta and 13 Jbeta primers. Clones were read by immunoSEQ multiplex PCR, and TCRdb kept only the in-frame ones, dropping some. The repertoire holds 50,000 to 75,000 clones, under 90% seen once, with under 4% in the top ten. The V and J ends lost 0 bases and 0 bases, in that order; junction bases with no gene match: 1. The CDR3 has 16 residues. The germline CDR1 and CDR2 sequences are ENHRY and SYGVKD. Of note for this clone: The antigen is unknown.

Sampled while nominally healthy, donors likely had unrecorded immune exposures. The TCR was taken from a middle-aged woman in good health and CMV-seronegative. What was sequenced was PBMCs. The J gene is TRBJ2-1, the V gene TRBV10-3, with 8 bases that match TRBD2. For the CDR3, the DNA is TGTGCCATCAGTGAGTCGAGCGGGAGCTCCTACAATGAGCAGTTCTTC. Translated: CAISESSGSSYNEQFF.